Here is one T cell receptor beta chain with its context. The clone's antigen remains unknown. Base quality data are lacking; no much larger clone is found one base away. The immunoSEQ Assay, a bias-controlled multiplex PCR, was used to amplify TCRbeta CDR3 regions from genomic DNA. In the original analysis: The number of nucleated cells in each sample was estimated from the amplification of reference gene primers within the assay. To quantify the absolute abundance of each unique TCRbeta CDR3 rearrangement, sequence reads were collapsed and filtered. For each sample, productive Simpson clonality was calculated as the square root of Simpson's diversity index over productive rearrangements. TCRdb carries this immuneACCESS record with in-frame sequences only. Its versions omit some clonotypes, under half of them owing to an unresolved V gene in the studies checked, with the rest unexplained. The V and J calls and clone size were taken over from that table, and D and trimming were inferred from the DNA. In this sample the table shows some 130,000 clones, around 89% of which occur a single time. The ten largest clones add up to roughly 3.9% of the sample.

One collaborating source in Seattle enrolled patients during active infection and followed them longitudinally through the course of disease. Each collaborating institution followed its own protocols to collect whole blood in K2EDTA tubes. Collaborator samples were shipped for TCRbeta analysis as frozen whole blood, isolated PBMCs, or DNA extracted from either sample type. The data were taken from a study of blood T cell repertoires in COVID-19 (dated by TCRdb to about 2020). About the full investigation: Collaborator samples came from the United States, Italy and Spain and covered acute and convalescent phases of COVID-19. The prospective study material was composed of cDNA or gDNA derived from T cells, B-cell-depleted T cells, or PBMCs. Deeply sampled blood TCRbeta repertoires from subjects exposed to, actively infected with, or recovered from COVID-19 were included in the dataset. The repertoires were released in a freely available public database intended as a resource for research on the immune response to SARS-CoV-2. Samples were obtained from the ongoing ImmuneRACE study (first 160 participants) and from about 1,300 subjects provided by 6 global collaborators. Sample metadata almost always included a de-identified subject ID, COVID-19 status, age in years and sex. HLA class I and class II types, where available, came from metadata supplied by the sample provider rather than from assay-based typing. The full study reports these points: Clinical and demographic metadata were provided uncurated, with the amount varying by source and participant.

In the germline V gene (reference sequence), CDR1 corresponds to LNHDA and CDR2 to SQIVND. The CDR3 sequence holds 13 residues, the cysteine and phenylalanine included. The read is trimmed to its CDR3 DNA, 39 bases read in frame from base 1. Deletion took 7 bases off V and 5 bases off J, with a span of 12 bases between the germline ends. The TCR sequence derives from a man aged 55 to 70 with COVID-19, enrolled during active disease. Recombination linked TRBV19 to TRBJ2-1, with no confidently assigned D gene. Sequencing was done on a sample of peripheral blood. The CDR3 region: CASKSATHNEQFF. The DNA reads as follows: TGTGCCAGTAAATCAGCGACTCACAATGAGCAGTTCTTC.